The rows below give T cell receptor beta chains drawn from one sample of a study of blood T cells in healthy people across ages. TCRdb itself ran the 5' RACE reads through MiXCR, one entry per CDR3 protein. Among some 550,000 distinct CDR3 sequences listed, less than 60% were seen once. The sample comprised blood. The origin of the receptors is a man older than 75 in good health. Each CDR3 is given with its conserved first and last residue. A D gene is named only where the DNA matches it firmly. Clone size is not always given. Where it is, it says once, few, many or a class for expanded clones.

V	D	J	size	CDR3	DNA
TRBV20-1	TRBD2	TRBJ2-5	few	CSASPDQASGVQYF	TGCAGTGCTAGTCCGGACCAAGCTAGCGGGGTCCAGTACTTC
TRBV7-8	.	TRBJ2-5	few	CASSLSGQAYQETQYF	TGTGCCAGCAGCTTATCTGGTCAGGCTTACCAAGAGACCCAGTACTTC
TRBV6-5	TRBD2	TRBJ2-1	.	CASRESGRNNEQFF	TGTGCCAGCAGAGAAAGCGGGAGGAACAATGAGCAGTTCTTC
TRBV7-3	TRBD1	TRBJ1-1	.	CASSLMGLAGGDTEAFF	TGTGCCAGCAGCTTAATGGGCCTGGCAGGGGGGGACACTGAAGCTTTCTTT
TRBV27	.	TRBJ1-4	.	CASSPVGANEKLFF	TGTGCCAGCAGTCCTGTGGGGGCTAATGAAAAACTGTTTTTT
TRBV5-1	TRBD1	TRBJ1-2	.	CASSEDRGNYGYTF	TGCGCCAGCAGCGAGGACAGGGGGAACTATGGCTACACCTTC
TRBV7-2	TRBD1	TRBJ2-2	.	CASSFLQGAVGELFF	TGTGCCAGCAGCTTTCTACAGGGGGCTGTCGGGGAGCTGTTTTTT
TRBV27	TRBD2	TRBJ2-1	.	CASSSLRGGAYEQFF	TGTGCCAGCAGTTCCTTGCGGGGAGGGGCCTACGAGCAGTTCTTC
TRBV10-3	.	TRBJ1-1	.	CAISESTLQPNTEAFF	TGTGCCATCAGTGAGTCGACTCTACAGCCGAACACTGAAGCTTTCTTT
TRBV11-2	.	TRBJ2-3	.	CASRAPGDTQYF	TGTGCCAGCAGAGCCCCGGGGGATACGCAGTATTTT
TRBV20-1	.	TRBJ2-7	.	CSATRQGPVYEQYF	TGCAGTGCTACCCGTCAGGGGCCGGTATACGAGCAGTACTTC
TRBV6-6	TRBD1	TRBJ2-7	many	CASIRGQGLNEQYF	TGTGCCAGCATCCGGGGACAGGGCCTTAATGAGCAGTACTTC
TRBV7-9	.	TRBJ2-6	few	CASARQAFSGANVLTF	TGTGCCAGTGCCCGACAGGCCTTCTCTGGGGCCAACGTCCTGACTTTC
TRBV20-1	TRBD2	TRBJ2-7	.	CSARRAGDYEQYF	TGCAGTGCTAGAAGAGCGGGGGACTACGAGCAGTACTTC
TRBV20-1	.	TRBJ2-7	many	CSAKTEIGLYEQYF	TGCAGTGCTAAGACCGAAATCGGGCTCTACGAGCAGTACTTC
TRBV7-2	.	TRBJ2-2	few	CASSGRLNTGELFF	TGTGCCAGCAGCGGACGTCTGAACACCGGGGAGCTGTTTTTT
TRBV6-5	.	TRBJ2-7	.	CASSYEAGAYEQYF	TGTGCCAGCAGTTACGAGGCAGGGGCCTACGAGCAGTACTTC
TRBV6-6	TRBD1	TRBJ1-3	.	CASSYSGQDISGNTIYF	TGTGCCAGCAGTTACTCGGGACAGGACATCTCTGGAAACACCATATATTTT
TRBV20-1	.	TRBJ2-7	few	CSASAVAYEQYF	TGCAGTGCTAGCGCCGTTGCCTACGAGCAGTACTTC
TRBV5-1	.	TRBJ1-4	few	CASSLGGSHFNEKLFF	TGCGCCAGCAGCTTGGGAGGGTCTCACTTTAATGAAAAACTGTTTTTT